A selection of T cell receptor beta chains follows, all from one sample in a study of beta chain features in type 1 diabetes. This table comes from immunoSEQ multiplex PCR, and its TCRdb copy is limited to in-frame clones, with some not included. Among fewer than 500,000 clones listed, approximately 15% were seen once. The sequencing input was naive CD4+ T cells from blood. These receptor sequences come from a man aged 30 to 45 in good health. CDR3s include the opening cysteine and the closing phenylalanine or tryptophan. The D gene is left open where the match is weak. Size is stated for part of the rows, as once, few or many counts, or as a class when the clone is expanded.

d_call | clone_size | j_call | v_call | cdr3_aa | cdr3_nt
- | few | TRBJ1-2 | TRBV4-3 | CASSQDRDYGYTF | TGCGCCAGCAGCCAAGACAGGGACTATGGCTACACCTTC
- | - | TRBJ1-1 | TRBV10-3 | CAISDGQLNTEAFF | TGTGCCATCAGTGATGGGCAGTTGAACACTGAAGCTTTCTTT
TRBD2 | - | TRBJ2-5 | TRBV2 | CASSFERGRQETQYF | TGTGCCAGCAGTTTTGAGCGGGGGAGACAAGAGACCCAGTACTTC
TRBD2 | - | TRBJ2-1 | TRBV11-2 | CASQGLAGDPRLYNEQFF | TGTGCCAGCCAAGGACTAGCGGGGGACCCCCGGTTATACAATGAGCAGTTCTTC
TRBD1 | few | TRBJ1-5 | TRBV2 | CASSQDRGFNQPQHF | TGTGCCAGCAGCCAAGACAGGGGCTTCAATCAGCCCCAGCATTTT
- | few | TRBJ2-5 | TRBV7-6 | CASSQSRGGLAETQYF | TGTGCCAGCAGCCAAAGCCGGGGCGGCTTGGCAGAGACCCAGTACTTC
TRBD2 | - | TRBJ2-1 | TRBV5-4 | CASRDELGLAGADEQFF | TGTGCCAGCAGAGACGAATTAGGACTAGCGGGAGCTGATGAGCAGTTCTTC
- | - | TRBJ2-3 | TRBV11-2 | CASSLSWTETDTQYF | TGTGCCAGCAGCTTAAGTTGGACAGAGACAGATACGCAGTATTTT
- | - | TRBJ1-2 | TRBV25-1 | CASSGEGYGYTF | TGTGCCAGCAGTGGGGAGGGCTATGGCTACACCTTC
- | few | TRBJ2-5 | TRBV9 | CASSRTETQYF | TGTGCCAGCAGTCGCACGGAGACCCAGTACTTC
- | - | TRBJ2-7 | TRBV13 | CASSGDELPYEQYF | TGTGCCAGCAGCGGCGATGAGTTACCCTACGAGCAGTACTTC